This is a list of T cell receptor beta chains from one sample in a study of cytomegalovirus exposure and HLA in healthy donors. Data came from immunoSEQ multiplex PCR; TCRdb stores just in-frame clones and leaves some out. Among over 80,000 clones listed, approximately 72% were seen once. Sequenced material: PBMCs. Receptor source: a woman in her forties in good health and CMV-seronegative. The CDR3 runs from the conserved cysteine through the conserved F or W. A D gene is named only where the DNA matches it firmly. A clone size is listed for some rows: how often the clone was seen (once, few, many), or a class if it is expanded.

clone size	D gene	V gene	J gene	CDR3 DNA	CDR3 protein
.	TRBD2	TRBV11-3	TRBJ2-3	TGTGCCAGCAGCTTAGGAGTAGCGGGAGGCAGAACCACAGATACGCAGTATTTT	CASSLGVAGGRTTDTQYF
once	.	TRBV6-5	TRBJ1-1	TGTGCCAGCACCACAGGGCTAGCAGCTTTCTTT	CASTTGLAAFF
.	TRBD1	TRBV5-5	TRBJ1-1	TGTGCCAGCAGCCCAGGGGGGATGAACACTGAAGCTTTCTTT	CASSPGGMNTEAFF
.	TRBD2	TRBV2	TRBJ2-2	TGTGCCAGCAGTTCGACTAGCGGGAGAACCGGGGAGCTGTTTTTT	CASSSTSGRTGELFF
.	.	TRBV30	TRBJ2-7	TGTGCCTGGAAGGCACTAGATGTTTACGAGCAGTACTTC	CAWKALDVYEQYF
.	.	TRBV19	TRBJ2-2	TGTGCCAGTAGTATAGGGCAGGGTGCCGGGGAGCTGTTTTTT	CASSIGQGAGELFF
.	.	TRBV9	TRBJ2-5	TGTGCCAGCAGCGTAGCGGGCCAAGAGACCCAGTACTTC	CASSVAGQETQYF
once	.	TRBV29-1	TRBJ2-7	TGCAGCGTTGCACCCCAGGGTACCTACGAGCAGTACTTC	CSVAPQGTYEQYF
once	TRBD1	TRBV12-5	TRBJ1-2	TGTGCTAGTGGTAACAGGGGCTATGGCTACACCTTC	CASGNRGYGYTF
.	TRBD2	TRBV4-2	TRBJ2-1	TGTGCCAGCAGCCAAGATCGTGGCGGGAGGAGGGACTACAATGAGCAGTTCTTC	CASSQDRGGRRDYNEQFF
.	TRBD2	TRBV7-9	TRBJ2-7	TGTGCCAGCAGCTTAGTGGATAGCGGGCGTTCTACTCCGACCGAGCAGTACTTC	CASSLVDSGRSTPTEQYF
.	.	TRBV5-6	TRBJ1-5	TGTGCCAGCAGCATCGGACAGTATAGCAATCAGCCCCAGCATTTT	CASSIGQYSNQPQHF
.	.	TRBV28	TRBJ1-1	TGTGCCAGCAGTTTATGGCGGAACGCTTTCTTT	CASSLWRNAFF
few	TRBD2	TRBV5-1	TRBJ2-5	TGCGCCAGCAGTAGGTCTAGCGGTGAAGAGACCCAGTACTTC	CASSRSSGEETQYF